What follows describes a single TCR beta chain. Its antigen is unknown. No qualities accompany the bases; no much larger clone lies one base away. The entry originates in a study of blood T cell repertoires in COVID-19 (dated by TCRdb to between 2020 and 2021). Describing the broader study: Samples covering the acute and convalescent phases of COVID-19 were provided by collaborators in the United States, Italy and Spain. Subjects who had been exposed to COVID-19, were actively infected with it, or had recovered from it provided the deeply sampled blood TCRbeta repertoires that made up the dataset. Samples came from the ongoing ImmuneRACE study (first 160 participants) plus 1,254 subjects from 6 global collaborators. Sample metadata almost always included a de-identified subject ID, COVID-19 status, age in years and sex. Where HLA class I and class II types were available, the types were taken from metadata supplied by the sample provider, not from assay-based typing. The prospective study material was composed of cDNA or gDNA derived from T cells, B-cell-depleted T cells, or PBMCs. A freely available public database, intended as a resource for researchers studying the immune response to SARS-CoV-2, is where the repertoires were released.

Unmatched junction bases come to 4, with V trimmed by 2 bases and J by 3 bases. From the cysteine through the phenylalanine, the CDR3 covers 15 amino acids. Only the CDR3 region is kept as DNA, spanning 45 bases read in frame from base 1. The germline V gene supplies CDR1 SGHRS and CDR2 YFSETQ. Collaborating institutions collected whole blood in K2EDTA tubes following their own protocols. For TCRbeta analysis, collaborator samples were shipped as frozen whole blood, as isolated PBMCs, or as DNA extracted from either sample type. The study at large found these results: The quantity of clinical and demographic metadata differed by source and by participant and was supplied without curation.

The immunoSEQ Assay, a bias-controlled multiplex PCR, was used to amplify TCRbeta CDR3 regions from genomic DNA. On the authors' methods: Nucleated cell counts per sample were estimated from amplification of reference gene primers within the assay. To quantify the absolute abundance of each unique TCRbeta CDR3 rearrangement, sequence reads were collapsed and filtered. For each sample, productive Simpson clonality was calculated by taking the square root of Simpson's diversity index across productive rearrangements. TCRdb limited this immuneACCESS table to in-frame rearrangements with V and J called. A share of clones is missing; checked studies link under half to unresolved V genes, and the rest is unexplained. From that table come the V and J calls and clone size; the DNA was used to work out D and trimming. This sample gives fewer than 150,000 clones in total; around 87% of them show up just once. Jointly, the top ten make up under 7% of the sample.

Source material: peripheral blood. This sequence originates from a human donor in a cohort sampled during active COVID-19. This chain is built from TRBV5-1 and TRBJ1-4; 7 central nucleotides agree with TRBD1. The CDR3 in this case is CASSFYRGPNEKLFF. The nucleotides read TGCGCCAGCAGCTTTTATAGGGGGCCTAATGAAAAACTGTTTTTT.